These 2 T cell receptor beta chains were sequenced from one sample in a study of chemoradiotherapy in HPV16-positive cancers. This table comes from immunoSEQ multiplex PCR, and its TCRdb copy is limited to in-frame clones, with some not included. The data hold 3,400 or so clones, with approximately 83% observed a single time. Material: tumor tissue, obtained from a patient who underwent chemoradiotherapy. These receptors all stem from a human donor with HPV-associated anogenital cancer.

J is TRBJ2-7 and V is TRBV30, with 7 bases aligning to TRBD2. The CDR3 spans 14 residues. V was pared by 0 bases and J by 6 bases, with 8 bases of the junction left unmatched. Germline loops: CDR1 GTSNPN, CDR2 SVGIG (reference sequence). CDR3 nucleotides: TGTGCCTGGAGTGTAGGAGGGACTAAAGTCGAGCAGTACTTC. Amino acid sequence: CAWSVGGTKVEQYF.

The genes are TRBV4-2 and TRBJ2-7; 9 bases align to TRBD2. V gave up 0 bases and J gave up 5 bases; unmatched junction bases: 11. CDR3 length: 17 residues. From germline, CDR1 is LGHNA and CDR2 YNFKEQ. The DNA of the CDR3 is TGTGCCAGCAGCCAAGATAAAGGGGGAGCGGGAGGCAACGAGCAGTACTTC. It codes for CASSQDKGGAGGNEQYF.